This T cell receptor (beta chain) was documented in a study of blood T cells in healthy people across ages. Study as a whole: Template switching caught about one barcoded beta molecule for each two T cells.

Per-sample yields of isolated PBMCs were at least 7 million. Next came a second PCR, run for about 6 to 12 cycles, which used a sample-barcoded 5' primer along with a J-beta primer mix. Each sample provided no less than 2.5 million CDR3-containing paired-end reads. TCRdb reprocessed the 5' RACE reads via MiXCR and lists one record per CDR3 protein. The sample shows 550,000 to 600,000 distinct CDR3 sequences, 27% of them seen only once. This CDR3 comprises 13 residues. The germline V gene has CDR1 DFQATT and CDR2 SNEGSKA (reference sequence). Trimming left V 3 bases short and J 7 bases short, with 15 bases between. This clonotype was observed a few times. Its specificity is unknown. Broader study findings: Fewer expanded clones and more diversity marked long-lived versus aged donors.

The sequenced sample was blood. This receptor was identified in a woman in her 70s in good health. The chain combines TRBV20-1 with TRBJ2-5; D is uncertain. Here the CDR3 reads CSARANTEGTQYF. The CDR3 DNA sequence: TGCAGTGCTAGGGCGAACACGGAAGGGACCCAGTACTTC.